These 3 T cell receptor beta chains share one sample of origin, sequenced in a study of CD8 T cells in ankylosing spondylitis. TCRdb redid the calling of the 5' RACE reads with MiXCR, one entry per CDR3 protein. The table records about 160,000 distinct CDR3 sequences, about 16% of them present only once. The sequenced material came from blood, either unsorted or a sorted T cell fraction (not recorded which). The receptors shown here come from a male donor with ankylosing spondylitis or in good health (not recorded which).

This clonotype was counted between two and nine times. This rearrangement joins TRBV23-1 to TRBJ2-7, with 7 bases aligning to TRBD1. TRBV23-1 is given ORF status, its function remaining uncertain. The J segment lost 4 bases and the V segment lost 3 bases, leaving 3 bases of the junction unmatched. This CDR3 contains 13 residues. CDR3: CASSHDRVYEQYF. DNA of the CDR3: TGCGCCAGCAGTCACGACAGGGTATACGAGCAGTACTTC.

This clonotype was seen only a few times. The rearrangement links TRBV5-6 to TRBJ2-1; TRBD2 agrees at 7 bases. The junction had 6 bases not matched to a gene; V was cut back by 6 bases and J by 3 bases. The CDR3 is 14 amino acids. Germline values: CDR1 SGHDT, CDR2 YYEEEE. The CDR3 DNA follows: TGTGCCAGCACGTGGTGGGGGGGCTACAATGAGCAGTTCTTC. Translation gives CASTWWGGYNEQFF.

This clonotype was seen ten or more times. The genes are TRBV5-1 and TRBJ2-5, with a tentative D call TRBD2 (5 bases). The V and J ends lost 0 bases and 5 bases respectively, with 17 bases between them. CDR3 size: 16 residues. Germline assignment: CDR1 SGHRS and CDR2 YFSETQ. CDR3 bases: TGCGCCAGCAGCTTGGGAAGTTTCTTGGAGGCGGAGACCCAGTACTTC. It encodes CASSLGSFLEAETQYF. Complete variable domain (other parts from reference TRBV5-1 and TRBJ2-5): KAGVTQTPRYLIKTRGQQVTLSCSPISGHRSVSWYQQTPGQGLQFLFEYFSETQRNKGNFPGRFSGRQFSNSRSEMNVSTLELGDSALYLCASSLGSFLEAETQYFGPGTRLLVL.